What follows are 28 T cell receptor beta chains derived from one specimen sequenced in a study of blood T cell repertoires in COVID-19. Using immunoSEQ multiplex PCR, the repertoire was profiled, and TCRdb retains in-frame clones only, with some absent. The sample contains 200,000 to 250,000 clones, approximately 78% of which appear only once. Sequencing was performed on peripheral blood. These receptors were obtained from a woman older than 75 with COVID-19, enrolled during active disease.

Worth noting for this clone: Within the sample, other DNA sequences also encode this same CDR3. The chain carries TRBV5-1 and TRBJ1-2, with a weak D call TRBD1 (5 bases). Germline V gives CDR1 SGHRS, CDR2 YFSETQ. This CDR3 has 13 amino acids. V was shortened by 0 bases and J by 6 bases, with 9 bases between the two germline ends. Written as DNA, the CDR3 is TGCGCCAGCAGCTTGGGGCAGGGAAATGGCTACACCTTC. Protein product: CASSLGQGNGYTF.

This clone was observed once. The chain is built from TRBV30 and TRBJ1-4; maybe TRBD1 (5 bases). This CDR3 is built from 12 residues. V shed 5 bases and J shed 8 bases, with 12 bases lying between them. Germline assignment: CDR1 GTSNPN and CDR2 SVGIG (reference sequence). The CDR3 DNA is TGTGCCTGGGGGGAGGGGCACGAAAAACTGTTTTTT. Its protein is CAWGEGHEKLFF.

This rearrangement joins TRBV28 to TRBJ1-5; no definite D call. V was trimmed by 3 bases and J by 0 bases, leaving 9 bases between them. CDR1 and CDR2 from the germline V gene are MDHEN and SYDVKM. The CDR3 is made up of 15 amino acids. CDR3 protein: CASSFPVGSNQPQHF. DNA of the CDR3: TGTGCCAGCAGTTTTCCGGTCGGTAGCAATCAGCCCCAGCATTTT.

This clone has a single count. This chain uses TRBV20-1 with TRBJ1-1; D unresolved. The germline CDR1 and CDR2 sequences are DFQATT and SNEGSKA (reference sequence). Deletions cut 6 bases from V and 2 bases from J, with 7 bases between. The CDR3 is 11 residues long. The CDR3 DNA is TGCAGTGCCTACCACAACACTGAAGCTTTCTTT. It yields the protein CSAYHNTEAFF.

This clone came up a few times. The chain has TRBV2 and TRBJ2-6; weak D call: TRBD1 (8 bases). In germline, CDR1 is SNHLY, CDR2 FYNNEI. There are 19 residues in the CDR3. Trimming took 6 bases from V and 4 from J, leaving 25 bases between them. The CDR3 bases are TGTGCCAGCAGGGGCGATGGACAGGGAGGGCTTAAGGGGGCCAACGTCCTGACTTTC. Amino acids: CASRGDGQGGLKGANVLTF.

The rearrangement uses TRBV9 and TRBJ2-7, with D perhaps TRBD2 (6 bases). Germline CDR1 reads SGDLS; CDR2 reads YYNGEE. The CDR3 has 14 residues. Trimming cost V 3 bases and J 6 bases, with 16 bases left between them. The CDR3 DNA sequence: TGTGCCAGCAGCGGGGGGGTGACCCCCGGCGAGCAGTACTTC. It codes for CASSGGVTPGEQYF.

The genes are TRBV27 and TRBJ1-1; maybe TRBD1 (5 bases). The CDR3 extends over 13 amino acids. V lost 5 bases and J 1 base, leaving 8 bases between the germline ends. CDR1 is MNHEY and CDR2 is SMNVEV in the germline V gene (reference sequence). CDR3 protein: CASSTRGNTEAFF. The DNA for the CDR3 is TGTGCCAGCAGTACAAGGGGGAACACTGAAGCTTTCTTT.

The chain has TRBV28 and TRBJ2-2; the D is unclear. CDR3 length equals 15 residues. The germline gives CDR1 MDHEN, CDR2 SYDVKM. Trimming removed 3 bases from V and 2 bases from J, with 10 bases in between. CDR3 DNA sequence: TGTGCCAGCAGTTTTGGGCTCTCCAACACCGGGGAGCTGTTTTTT. This encodes CASSFGLSNTGELFF.

This chain joins TRBV5-1 and TRBJ2-7; 7 bases line up with TRBD2. V trimming: 0 bases; J trimming: 2 bases; junction bases outside the gene matches: 5. CDR1 and CDR2 from the germline V gene are SGHRS and YFSETQ. This CDR3 comprises 15 residues. CDR3: CASSLVASGTYEQYF. CDR3 nucleotides: TGCGCCAGCAGCTTGGTGGCTAGCGGCACCTACGAGCAGTACTTC.

The chain has TRBV7-2 and TRBJ1-6; unclear D gene. V lost 6 bases, J lost 0 bases, and 9 bases lay in between. Germline-derived CDR1 and CDR2 are SGHTA and FQGNSA. CDR3 length: 15 residues. The chain's CDR3 is CASSLQISYNSPLHF. In DNA, the CDR3 is TGTGCCAGCAGTTTACAGATCTCCTATAATTCACCCCTCCACTTT.

This chain uses TRBV5-4 with TRBJ2-3; 13 bases align to TRBD2. The CDR3 totals 16 residues. V shed 2 bases and J 1 base; nucleotides not matched to a gene: 1. The germline CDR1 and CDR2 sequences are SGHNT and YYREEE (reference sequence). The CDR3 region has the DNA TGTGCCAGCAGCTTCGGACTAGCGGGGGGCACAGATACGCAGTATTTT. Translation: CASSFGLAGGTDTQYF. The complete variable domain, with remaining parts taken from reference TRBV5-4 and TRBJ2-3, reads ETGVTQSPTHLIKTRGQQVTLRCSSQSGHNTVSWYQQALGQGPQFIFQYYREEENGRGNFPPRFSGLQFPNYSSELNVNALELDDSALYLCASSFGLAGGTDTQYFGPGTRLTVL.

This clone has just one count. The chain carries TRBV5-4 and TRBJ1-6; TRBD1 aligns across 7 bases. The J segment lost 13 bases and the V segment lost 2 bases, leaving 9 bases of the junction unmatched. CDR1 and CDR2 (germline): SGHNT, YYREEE (reference sequence). CDR3 length: 14 amino acids. The DNA of the CDR3 is TGTGCCAGCAGCTTCGGACAGGAGGGTCCGCCCCTCCACTTT. This encodes CASSFGQEGPPLHF.

The chain is built from TRBV28 and TRBJ1-1; TRBD1 matches at 8 bases. Germline CDR1 is MDHEN and CDR2 is SYDVKM. CDR3 length equals 15 residues. Losses at the gene ends were 4 bases for V and 1 base for J; bases not matched to a gene: 5. CDR3 nucleotides: TGTGCCAGCAGTTCCTCCGGGACAGGGAACACTGAAGCTTTCTTT. This codes for CASSSSGTGNTEAFF.

J is TRBJ1-1 and V is TRBV7-2, with D perhaps matching TRBD1 (5 bases). V gave up 6 bases and J gave up 5 bases, with 13 bases separating them. Germline CDR1 SGHTA, CDR2 FQGNSA. CDR3 length equals 13 residues. CDR3 amino acids: CASSYRRATEAFF. DNA for the CDR3: TGTGCCAGCAGTTATCGCAGGGCGACTGAAGCTTTCTTT. Variable domain in full (rest from reference TRBV7-2 and TRBJ1-1): GAGVSQSPSNKVTEKGKDVELRCDPISGHTALYWYRQSLGQGLEFLIYFQGNSAPDKSGLPSDRFSAERTGGSVSTLTIQRTQQEDSAVYLCASSYRRATEAFFGQGTRLTVV.

This clone has more than one count but fewer than ten. The chain has TRBV5-1 and TRBJ1-4, with D possibly matching TRBD1 (5 bases). The ends were cut back, 9 bases at V and 5 bases at J, with 14 bases in the middle. This CDR3 contains 13 residues. Germline assignment: CDR1 SGHRS and CDR2 YFSETQ. The CDR3 bases are TGCGCCACCAGGCAGGGCCCGAATGAAAAACTGTTTTTT. Its protein is CATRQGPNEKLFF.

This clone was seen only a few times. The rearrangement uses TRBV6-1 and TRBJ2-6; TRBD1 aligns across 11 bases. This CDR3 has 16 amino acids. Germline CDR1 is MNHNS and CDR2 is SASEGT. J gave up 2 bases and V 4 bases, and 1 base lay outside the gene matches. In nucleotides, the CDR3 is TGTGCCAGCAGTGGGACAGGGGGCGCTGGGGCCAACGTCCTGACTTTC. The encoded protein is CASSGTGGAGANVLTF.

A single count supports this clone. V gene TRBV2 combines with J gene TRBJ2-1; 8 bases map to TRBD1. J was trimmed by 6 bases and V by 5 bases; bases with no gene match: 3. Germline V CDR1 and CDR2: SNHLY, FYNNEI. This CDR3 has 13 residues. CDR3 in amino acids: CASSLTGVNEQFF. Here the CDR3 DNA reads TGTGCCAGCAGTTTGACAGGGGTCAATGAGCAGTTCTTC.

This clone was seen a handful of times. The chain joins TRBV6-1 to TRBJ1-1, with D possibly TRBD1 on 6 matching bases. V was pared by 7 bases and J by 3 bases, with 12 bases between. Germline V lookup: CDR1 MNHNS, CDR2 SASEGT. This CDR3 spans 13 amino acids. The CDR3 sequence is CASTWDIYTEAFF. Here the CDR3 DNA reads TGTGCCAGCACTTGGGACATTTACACTGAAGCTTTCTTT.

A word on this clone: Compared with germline, one end of the junction differs, possibly owing to a read error. V is TRBV5-4 and J is TRBJ2-6; D is possibly TRBD1 or TRBD2 (6 bases each). CDR3 length equals 14 residues. Germline V gives CDR1 SGHNT, CDR2 YYREEE (reference sequence). CDR3 bases: TGTGCCAGCAGTTTGGGGGGCGGGGCCAACGTCCTGACTTTC. Translation: CASSLGGGANVLTF.

This chain uses TRBV19 with TRBJ1-2; TRBD1 is a possible D gene (5 bases). There are 14 residues in the CDR3. Germline V gene data show CDR1 as LNHDA and CDR2 as SQIVND (reference sequence). V lost 10 bases to trimming and J lost 4 bases, with 19 bases between them. The CDR3 loop is CATKDQGEGYGYTF. The CDR3 region has the DNA TGTGCCACCAAGGATCAGGGTGAAGGCTATGGCTACACCTTC.

V gene TRBV6-6 combines with J gene TRBJ1-6, with a possible D match to TRBD1 (5 bases). The germline V and J ends were trimmed by 6 bases and 9 bases, with 18 bases remaining between them. The CDR3 runs to 15 residues. Germline V gene lookup returns CDR1 MNHNY and CDR2 SVGAGI (reference sequence). The CDR3 is CASSLDDRNSSPLHF. In DNA form, the CDR3 reads TGTGCCAGCAGCTTGGACGACAGAAATAGTTCACCCCTCCACTTT.

The rearrangement joins TRBV6-1 to TRBJ1-4; TRBD1 matches 11 bases. This CDR3 has 17 amino acids. Germline V lookup: CDR1 MNHNS, CDR2 SASEGT. V was clipped by 2 bases and J by 3 bases; unmatched bases: 5. The CDR3 bases are TGTGCCAGCAGTGAACGGACAGGGGGCGCGTCTAATGAAAAACTGTTTTTT. This sequence encodes CASSERTGGASNEKLFF.

The chain carries TRBV18 and TRBJ1-4; a possible D gene is TRBD1 (5 bases). The CDR3 length is 11 residues. Germline V gene sequence: CDR1 KGHSH, CDR2 LQKENI. Deletions cut 8 bases from V and 5 bases from J, with 6 bases between. The CDR3 DNA is TGTGCCAGCAGGACAAATGAAAAACTGTTTTTT. Encoded protein: CASRTNEKLFF. The whole variable domain, filled in from reference TRBV18 and TRBJ1-4, reads NAGVMQNPRHLVRRRGQEARLRCSPMKGHSHVYWYRQLPEEGLKFMVYLQKENIIDESGMPKERFSAEFPKEGPSILRIQQVVRGDSAAYFCASRTNEKLFFGSGTQLSVL.

The chain has TRBV7-2 and TRBJ2-3; 9 bases line up with TRBD1. The length of the CDR3 is 16 residues. CDR1 and CDR2 from the germline V gene are SGHTA and FQGNSA. J lost 3 bases, V lost 6 bases, and 10 bases had no gene match. CDR3 protein: CASSSSGTGRTDTQYF. For the CDR3, the DNA is TGTGCCAGCAGTAGCTCCGGGACAGGGAGGACAGATACGCAGTATTTT. Full variable domain (remainder filled in from reference TRBV7-2 and TRBJ2-3): GAGVSQSPSNKVTEKGKDVELRCDPISGHTALYWYRQSLGQGLEFLIYFQGNSAPDKSGLPSDRFSAERTGGSVSTLTIQRTQQEDSAVYLCASSSSGTGRTDTQYFGPGTRLTVL.

A few counts support this clone. The genes are TRBV10-3 and TRBJ1-2; a weak D match, TRBD1 (5 bases). CDR1 is ENHRY, CDR2 SYGVKD, per germline. V shed 3 bases and J shed 7 bases, with 15 bases lying between them. The CDR3 has 14 amino acids. The CDR3 protein is CAISEGTPFSGYTF. The CDR3 region has the DNA TGTGCCATCAGTGAAGGGACTCCTTTTTCTGGCTACACCTTC.

The chain couples TRBV2 to TRBJ1-1; 10 bases map to TRBD1. With V trimmed by 10 bases and J by 1 base, 9 bases remained unmatched. Germline V CDR1 and CDR2: SNHLY, FYNNEI. The CDR3 contains 15 residues. DNA for the CDR3: TGTGCCACAAAAGGGACAGGGGCCCCGAACACTGAAGCTTTCTTT. It is translated as CATKGTGAPNTEAFF. Based on the CDR3 plus reference TRBV2 and TRBJ1-1, the full variable domain is EPEVTQTPSHQVTQMGQEVILRCVPISNHLYFYWYRQILGQKVEFLVSFYNNEISEKSEIFDDQFSVERPDGSNFTLKIRSTKLEDSAMYFCATKGTGAPNTEAFFGQGTRLTVV.

This chain uses TRBV6-5 with TRBJ2-3, with 10 bases lining up with TRBD2. Looked up from germline, CDR1 is MNHEY and CDR2 is SVGAGI. CDR3 length: 15 amino acids. With 10 bases clipped from V and 2 bases from J, the junction kept 9 bases outside the gene matches. The CDR3 loop reads CATQVTSGTTDTQYF. The CDR3 nucleotides are TGTGCCACGCAGGTTACTAGCGGGACCACAGATACGCAGTATTTT.

The chain has TRBV5-1 and TRBJ2-3; TRBD2 agrees at 10 bases. Germline assignment: CDR1 SGHRS and CDR2 YFSETQ. Losses at the gene ends were 0 bases for V and 2 bases for J; bases not matched to a gene: 3. This CDR3 has 16 residues. The CDR3 DNA is TGCGCCAGCAGCTTGGGAGGACTAGCGGCCACAGATACGCAGTATTTT. As protein: CASSLGGLAATDTQYF.